One sample yielded the 10 T cell receptor beta chains listed below, sequenced in a study of shared clonotypes between healthy human individuals. Repertoires were generated with immunoSEQ multiplex PCR, while TCRdb's copy carries only in-frame clones and drops some. The repertoire includes some 490,000 clones, 70% to 85% of them detected once, and around 12% sits in the top ten. Sequenced input: PBMCs. Receptor source: a woman aged 40-49 years in good health. Some clones in this sample may be carry-over from other donors' samples.

The chain combines TRBV19 with TRBJ2-7; 10 bases line up with TRBD2. Germline CDR1 and CDR2: LNHDA and SQIVND (reference sequence). The CDR3 runs 15 residues. The V and J ends lost 5 bases and 5 bases, in that order; junction bases with no gene match: 9. The CDR3 DNA reads as TGTGCCAGTAGTCCGACGGGGACTAGCGTGAACGAGCAGTACTTC. Residues: CASSPTGTSVNEQYF. Looking up the rest from reference TRBV19 and TRBJ2-7 gives the full variable domain: DGGITQSPKYLFRKEGQNVTLSCEQNLNHDAMYWYRQDPGQGLRLIYYSQIVNDFQKGDIAEGYSVSREKKESFPLTVTSAQKNPTAFYLCASSPTGTSVNEQYFGPGTRLTVT.

This sequence joins TRBV9 and TRBJ1-6; D possibly corresponds to TRBD1 (5 bases). The CDR3 runs 14 residues. CDR1 is SGDLS, CDR2 YYNGEE, per germline. The V end lost 0 bases, the J end lost 10 bases, and 11 bases lay between the germline ends. CDR3 nucleotides: TGTGCCAGCAGCGTAGGGGGCGCCGGCTCACCCCTCCACTTT. Translating it yields CASSVGGAGSPLHF.

The chain combines TRBV19 with TRBJ1-1, with 7 positions matching TRBD1. The ends lost 3 bases at V and 4 bases at J; junction bases unmatched: 5. This CDR3 comprises 14 residues. Germline V gene data show CDR1 as LNHDA and CDR2 as SQIVND (reference sequence). The CDR3 nucleotides read TGTGCCAGTAGTATCGCTCAGGGGGGCACTGAAGCTTTCTTT. This gives the protein CASSIAQGGTEAFF.

The genes are TRBV5-1 and TRBJ2-1, with TRBD2 identical over 9 bases. Germline CDR1 and CDR2: SGHRS and YFSETQ. V trimming: 0 bases; J trimming: 8 bases; junction bases outside the gene matches: 9. This CDR3 comprises 16 residues. The CDR3 region has the DNA TGCGCCAGCAGCTTGGACGCGGGAGGGCCGGAGGATGAGCAGTTCTTC. It specifies CASSLDAGGPEDEQFF.

V is TRBV11-2 and J is TRBJ2-3; D not certain. The CDR3 covers 13 residues. V lost 5 bases, J lost 4 bases, and 10 bases lay in between. Germline CDR1 SGHAT, CDR2 FQNNGV. CDR3 residues: CASSRALADTQYF. The CDR3 DNA reads TGTGCCAGCAGCAGAGCTTTAGCAGATACGCAGTATTTT. Using reference TRBV11-2 and TRBJ2-3 for the parts outside the CDR3, the full variable domain is EAGVAQSPRYKIIEKRQSVAFWCNPISGHATLYWYQQILGQGPKLLIQFQNNGVVDDSQLPKDRFSAERLKGVDSTLKIQPAKLEDSAVYLCASSRALADTQYFGPGTRLTVL.

The chain recombines TRBV9 with TRBJ2-1, with TRBD2 identical over 11 bases. This CDR3 is 16 amino acids long. V lost 3 bases and J lost 4; bases outside the gene matches: 6. Germline-derived CDR1 and CDR2 are SGDLS and YYNGEE. The CDR3 sequence: CASSAGTSGKYNEQFF. The CDR3 coding sequence is TGTGCCAGCAGCGCTGGGACTAGCGGAAAATACAATGAGCAGTTCTTC.

This clone showed up just once. The CDR3 DNA follows: TGTGCCACCAGCTTGCGAGGCGACCTCGAGCAGTACTTC. It translates to CATSLRGDLEQYF. This sequence joins TRBV15 and TRBJ2-7; D unresolved. Germline values: CDR1 LNHNV, CDR2 YYDKDF (reference sequence). The CDR3 loop spans 13 amino acids. The germline V and J ends were trimmed by 5 bases and 6 bases, with 14 bases remaining between them.

This clone was seen ten or more times. The J gene is TRBJ2-1, the V gene TRBV2, with a weak D call TRBD1 (5 bases). Per the germline V gene, CDR1 is SNHLY and CDR2 is FYNNEI. The CDR3 is 15 amino acids. Trimming pared 7 bases from V and 0 bases from J, leaving 13 bases between. The CDR3 region has the DNA TGTGCCAGCACCCGGACACTGAACTCCTACAATGAGCAGTTCTTC. Its translation: CASTRTLNSYNEQFF. The variable domain in full, completed from reference TRBV2 and TRBJ2-1, reads EPEVTQTPSHQVTQMGQEVILRCVPISNHLYFYWYRQILGQKVEFLVSFYNNEISEKSEIFDDQFSVERPDGSNFTLKIRSTKLEDSAMYFCASTRTLNSYNEQFFGPGTRLTVL.

The chain recombines TRBV9 with TRBJ2-7; tentatively, D is TRBD1 or TRBD2 (5 bases each). The CDR3 contains 15 residues. The V end lost 0 bases, the J end lost 0 bases, and 10 bases lay between the germline ends. CDR1 SGDLS and CDR2 YYNGEE come from the germline V gene. CDR3 coding DNA: TGTGCCAGCAGCGTAGGACAGAGGGGCTCCTACGAGCAGTACTTC. Residues: CASSVGQRGSYEQYF.

The chain employs TRBV28 and TRBJ1-5; D might be TRBD1 (6 bases). Trimming shortened V by 3 bases and J by 6 bases, and 9 bases separated the two germline ends. This CDR3 is built from 13 residues. CDR1 is MDHEN and CDR2 is SYDVKM in the germline V gene. The CDR3 sequence is CASSFRGGQPQHF. The CDR3 DNA reads TGTGCCAGCAGTTTCAGGGGAGGTCAGCCCCAGCATTTT.